This TCR beta chain was documented in a study of OX40 agonist ivuxolimab in advanced cancers. Remarks on this clone: What it recognizes is unknown.

V lost 0 bases and J lost 6, with 12 bases in between. Germline V gene lookup returns CDR1 MNHNY and CDR2 SVGAGI (reference sequence). The CDR3 covers 15 residues. General study findings and limits: In the 0.1 to 3.0 mg/kg range, CD4+ and CD8+ blood T cells had expanded clonally by week 6. With doses of 0.1-3.0 mg/kg, partial responders showed among the lowest clonal expansion.

Generated by immunoSEQ multiplex PCR, the TCRdb table keeps only in-frame clones and is missing some. In the table there are tens of thousands of clones, about 88% of which are singletons. The sample consisted of CD4+ or CD8+ T cells sorted from blood, taken in a trial of the OX40 agonist ivuxolimab. The receptor comes from an adult with an advanced solid tumor such as melanoma, head and neck, liver or kidney cancer. This chain uses TRBV6-6 with TRBJ1-5, with D possibly TRBD1 on 6 matching bases. CDR3 coding DNA: TGTGCCAGCAGTTACTCCCACAGGGTGGGTCAGCCCCAGCATTTT. Protein: CASSYSHRVGQPQHF.